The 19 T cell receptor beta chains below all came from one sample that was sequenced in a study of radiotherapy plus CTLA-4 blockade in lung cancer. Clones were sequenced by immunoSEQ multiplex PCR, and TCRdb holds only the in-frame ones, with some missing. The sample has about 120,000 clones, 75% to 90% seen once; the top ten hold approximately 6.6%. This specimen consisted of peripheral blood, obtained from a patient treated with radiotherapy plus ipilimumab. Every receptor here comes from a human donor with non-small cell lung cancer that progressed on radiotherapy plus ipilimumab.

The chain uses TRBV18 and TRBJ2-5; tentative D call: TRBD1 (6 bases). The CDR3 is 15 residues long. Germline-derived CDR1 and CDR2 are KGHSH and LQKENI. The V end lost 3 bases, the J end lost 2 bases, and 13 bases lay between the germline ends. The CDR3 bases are TGTGCCAGCTCACCCCAACAGGGAGCTCAAGAGACCCAGTACTTC. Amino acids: CASSPQQGAQETQYF.

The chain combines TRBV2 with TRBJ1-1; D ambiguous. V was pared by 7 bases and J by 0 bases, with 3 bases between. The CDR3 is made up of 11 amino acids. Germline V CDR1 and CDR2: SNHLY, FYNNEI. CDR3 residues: CASIVNTEAFF. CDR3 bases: TGTGCCAGCATCGTGAACACTGAAGCTTTCTTT.

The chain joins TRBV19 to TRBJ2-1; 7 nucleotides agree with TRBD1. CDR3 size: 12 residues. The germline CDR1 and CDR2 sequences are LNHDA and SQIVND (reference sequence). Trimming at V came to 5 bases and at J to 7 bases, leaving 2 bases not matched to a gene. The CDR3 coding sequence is TGTGCCAGTAGTGTACAGGGGAATGAGCAGTTCTTC. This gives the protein CASSVQGNEQFF.

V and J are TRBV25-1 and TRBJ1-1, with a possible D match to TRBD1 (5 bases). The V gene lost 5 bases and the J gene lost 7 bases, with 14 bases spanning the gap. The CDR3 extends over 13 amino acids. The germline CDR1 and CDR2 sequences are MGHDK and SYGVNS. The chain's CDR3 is CASSLPNQGEAFF. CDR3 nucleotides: TGTGCCAGCAGTCTCCCGAACCAGGGTGAAGCTTTCTTT. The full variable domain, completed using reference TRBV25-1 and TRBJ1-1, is EADIYQTPRYLVIGTGKKITLECSQTMGHDKMYWYQQDPGMELHLIHYSYGVNSTEKGDLSSESTVSRIRTEHFPLTLESARPSHTSQYLCASSLPNQGEAFFGQGTRLTVV.

The CDR3 region has the DNA TGTGCCAGCAGCGCCACTTCCGGGACCTCCACGCAGCAGTACTTC. Translating gives CASSATSGTSTQQYF. The chain combines TRBV7-9 with TRBJ2-7; possibly TRBD1 or TRBD2 for D (5 bases each). The CDR3 runs 15 residues. CDR1 is SEHNR and CDR2 is FQNEAQ in the germline V gene (reference sequence). Trimming removed 5 bases from V and 8 bases from J, with 22 bases in between.

The CDR3 nucleotides are TGCGCCAGCAGCCAAGCCCCGACTGGAGATACGCAGTATTTT. This gives the protein CASSQAPTGDTQYF. The chain employs TRBV4-1 and TRBJ2-3; D is unclear. Germline V gene lookup returns CDR1 MGHRA and CDR2 YSYEKL. There are 14 residues in the CDR3. The germline V and J ends were trimmed by 1 base and 5 bases, with 10 bases remaining between them.

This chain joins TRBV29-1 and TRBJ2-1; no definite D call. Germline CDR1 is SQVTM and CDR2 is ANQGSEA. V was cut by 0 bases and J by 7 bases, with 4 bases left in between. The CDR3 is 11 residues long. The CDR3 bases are TGCAGCGTTGAAGAGGTGAATGAGCAGTTCTTC. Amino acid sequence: CSVEEVNEQFF.

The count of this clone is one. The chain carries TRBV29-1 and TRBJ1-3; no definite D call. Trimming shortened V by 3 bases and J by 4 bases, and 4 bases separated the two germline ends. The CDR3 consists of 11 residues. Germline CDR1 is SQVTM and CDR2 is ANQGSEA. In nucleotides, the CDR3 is TGCAGCGTTGACGTGGGAAACACCATATATTTT. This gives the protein CSVDVGNTIYF.

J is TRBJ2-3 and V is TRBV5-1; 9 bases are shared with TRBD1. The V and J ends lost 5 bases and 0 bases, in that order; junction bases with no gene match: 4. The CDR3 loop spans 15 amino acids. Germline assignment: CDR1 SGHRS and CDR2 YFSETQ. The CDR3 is CASRTGQGSTDTQYF. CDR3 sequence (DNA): TGCGCCAGCAGAACGGGACAGGGAAGCACAGATACGCAGTATTTT.

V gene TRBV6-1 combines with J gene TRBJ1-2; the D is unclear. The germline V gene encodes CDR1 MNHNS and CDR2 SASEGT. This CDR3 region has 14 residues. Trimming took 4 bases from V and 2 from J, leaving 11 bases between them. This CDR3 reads CASSVAEINYGYTF. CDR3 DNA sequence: TGTGCCAGCAGTGTGGCCGAAATAAACTATGGCTACACCTTC.

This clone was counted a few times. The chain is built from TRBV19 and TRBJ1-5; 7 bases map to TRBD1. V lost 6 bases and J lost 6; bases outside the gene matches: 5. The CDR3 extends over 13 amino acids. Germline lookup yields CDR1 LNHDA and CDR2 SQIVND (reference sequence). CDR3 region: CASRNRGGQPQHF. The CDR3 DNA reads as TGTGCCAGTAGGAACAGGGGAGGTCAGCCCCAGCATTTT.

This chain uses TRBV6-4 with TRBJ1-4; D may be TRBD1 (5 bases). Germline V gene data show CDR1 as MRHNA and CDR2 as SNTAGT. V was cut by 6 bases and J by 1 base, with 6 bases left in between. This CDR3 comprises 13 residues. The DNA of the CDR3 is TGTGCCAGCAGCAGGGAAACTAATGAAAAACTGTTTTTT. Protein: CASSRETNEKLFF.

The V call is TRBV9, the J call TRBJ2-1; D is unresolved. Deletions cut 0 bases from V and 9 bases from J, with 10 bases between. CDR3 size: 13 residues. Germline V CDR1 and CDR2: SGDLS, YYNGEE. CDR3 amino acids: CASSVVSASEQFF. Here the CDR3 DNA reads TGTGCCAGCAGCGTAGTATCGGCGAGTGAGCAGTTCTTC. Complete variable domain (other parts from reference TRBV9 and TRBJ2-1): DSGVTQTPKHLITATGQRVTLRCSPRSGDLSVYWYQQSLDQGLQFLIQYYNGEERAKGNILERFSAQQFPDLHSELNLSSLELGDSALYFCASSVVSASEQFFGPGTRLTVL.

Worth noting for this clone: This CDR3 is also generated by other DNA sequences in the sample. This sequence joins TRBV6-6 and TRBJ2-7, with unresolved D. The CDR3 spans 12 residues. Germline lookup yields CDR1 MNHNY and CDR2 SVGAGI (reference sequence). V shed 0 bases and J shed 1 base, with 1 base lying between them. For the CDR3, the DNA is TGTGCCAGCAGTTACTCTTCCTACGAGCAGTACTTC. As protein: CASSYSSYEQYF.

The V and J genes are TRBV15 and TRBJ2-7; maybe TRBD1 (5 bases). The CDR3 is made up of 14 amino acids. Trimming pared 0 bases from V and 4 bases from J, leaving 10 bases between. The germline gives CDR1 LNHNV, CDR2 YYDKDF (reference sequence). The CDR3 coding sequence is TGTGCCACCAGCAGAGAAACACAGGTATACGAGCAGTACTTC. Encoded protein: CATSRETQVYEQYF.

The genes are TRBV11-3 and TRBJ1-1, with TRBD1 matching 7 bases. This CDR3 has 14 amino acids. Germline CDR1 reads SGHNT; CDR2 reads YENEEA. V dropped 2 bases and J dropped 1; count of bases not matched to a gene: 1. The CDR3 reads CASSLSGGNTEAFF. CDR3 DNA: TGTGCCAGCAGCTTATCAGGGGGGAACACTGAAGCTTTCTTT.

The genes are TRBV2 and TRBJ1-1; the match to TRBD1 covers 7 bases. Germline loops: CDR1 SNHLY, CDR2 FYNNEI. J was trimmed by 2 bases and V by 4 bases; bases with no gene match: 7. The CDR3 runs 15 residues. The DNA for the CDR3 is TGTGCCAGCAGTGTAATACAGGGGCTTAACACTGAAGCTTTCTTT. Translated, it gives CASSVIQGLNTEAFF.

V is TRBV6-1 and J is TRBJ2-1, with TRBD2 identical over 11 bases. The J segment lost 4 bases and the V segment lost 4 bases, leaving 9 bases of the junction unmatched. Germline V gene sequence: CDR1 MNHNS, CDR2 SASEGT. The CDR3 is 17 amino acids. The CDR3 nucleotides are TGTGCCAGCAGTGTACGCCCGCTAGCGGGAGGATACAATGAGCAGTTCTTC. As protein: CASSVRPLAGGYNEQFF.

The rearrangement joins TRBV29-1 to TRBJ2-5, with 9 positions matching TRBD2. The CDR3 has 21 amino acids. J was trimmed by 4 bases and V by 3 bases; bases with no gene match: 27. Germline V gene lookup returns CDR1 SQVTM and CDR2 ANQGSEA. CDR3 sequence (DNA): TGCAGCGTTGACGACTTTCCACGGGCTAGCGGGAAGGGTCGTAGTAGAGAGACCCAGTACTTC. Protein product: CSVDDFPRASGKGRSRETQYF.